One and the same sample provided the 29 T cell receptor beta chains below, sequenced in a study of T cell changes during pregnancy in multiple sclerosis. Sequencing used immunoSEQ multiplex PCR; TCRdb keeps in-frame clones, though not all of them. The repertoire holds approximately 31,000 clones, with under 95% as singletons. Sequencing was performed on CD4+ T cells from peripheral blood mononuclear cells, taken in the second trimester of pregnancy. The source is a female donor with multiple sclerosis, enrolled in a pregnancy study.

In this sample, this clone turned up once. The chain is built from TRBV7-2 and TRBJ2-2; possible D gene TRBD2, 5 bases. This CDR3 comprises 13 residues. Germline loops: CDR1 SGHTA, CDR2 FQGNSA. Trimming took 6 bases from V and 6 from J, leaving 11 bases between them. The CDR3 coding sequence is TGTGCCAGCAGGCCTAGCACGTCCGGGGAGCTGTTTTTT. Its translation: CASRPSTSGELFF.

The chain uses TRBV5-1 and TRBJ2-3; 7 bases are a match to TRBD2. V lost 7 bases and J lost 0; bases outside the gene matches: 5. Germline CDR1 and CDR2: SGHRS and YFSETQ. The CDR3 runs to 14 residues. This chain's CDR3 is CASWASGSTDTQYF. As DNA, the CDR3 is TGCGCCAGCTGGGCTAGCGGCAGCACAGATACGCAGTATTTT.

The genes are TRBV18 and TRBJ2-1, with TRBD2 identical over 10 bases. CDR1 and CDR2 from the germline V gene are KGHSH and LQKENI. This CDR3 has 16 amino acids. V dropped 6 bases and J dropped 7; count of bases not matched to a gene: 12. The DNA of the CDR3 is TGTGCCAGCTCTCCCCTGACTAGCGGGTTCGGGAATGAGCAGTTCTTC. Protein: CASSPLTSGFGNEQFF.

The V call is TRBV30, the J call TRBJ1-1; D ambiguous. This CDR3 contains 13 residues. In germline, CDR1 is GTSNPN, CDR2 SVGIG (reference sequence). Trimming took off 1 base at V and 5 bases at J, with 11 bases between the two ends. CDR3 nucleotide sequence: TGTGCCTGGAGTGAGCAGGTGAGAACTGAAGCTTTCTTT. Translation: CAWSEQVRTEAFF.

The chain has TRBV6-1 and TRBJ1-5; no clear D. The CDR3 has 13 residues. Germline V gene lookup returns CDR1 MNHNS and CDR2 SASEGT. V lost 7 bases to trimming and J lost 5 bases, with 12 bases between them. The DNA of the CDR3 is TGTGCCAGCAAAAACCTGATAGATCAGCCCCAGCATTTT. Protein sequence: CASKNLIDQPQHF.

The rearrangement links TRBV10-2 to TRBJ1-1; the D is unclear. V lost 1 base, J lost 3 bases, and 6 bases lay in between. Germline values: CDR1 WSHSY, CDR2 SAAADI. The CDR3 loop spans 13 amino acids. The CDR3 is CASSELTDTEAFF. CDR3 nucleotides: TGCGCCAGCAGTGAGTTGACTGACACTGAAGCTTTCTTT.

About this clone itself: Compared with germline, one end of the junction differs, possibly owing to a read error. The rearrangement joins TRBV25-1 to TRBJ2-3; possible D gene TRBD1, 5 bases. Germline assignment: CDR1 MGHDK and CDR2 SYGVNS. The CDR3 is 13 residues long. The DNA for the CDR3 is TGTGCCAGCAGTGGGGTACTGACAGATGCGCAGTATTTT. Translated, it gives CASSGVLTDAQYF.

The chain recombines TRBV7-8 with TRBJ2-5; 7 bases align to TRBD2. CDR3 length: 16 residues. Germline loops: CDR1 SGHVS, CDR2 FQNEAQ. Unmatched junction bases numbered 11, after V lost 2 bases and J lost 5 bases. CDR3 loop: CASSLRTSIGGETQYF. CDR3 bases: TGTGCCAGCAGCTTAAGGACTAGTATCGGGGGGGAGACCCAGTACTTC.

The chain has TRBV27 and TRBJ2-1, with D tentatively TRBD2 (5 bases). The V end was cut by 10 bases, the J end by 9 bases, with 19 bases between. CDR3 size: 13 residues. Germline CDR1 and CDR2: MNHEY and SMNVEV (reference sequence). The CDR3 spells CATAVRAEGEQFF. Here the CDR3 DNA reads TGTGCCACCGCAGTGCGGGCAGAGGGTGAGCAGTTCTTC.

This chain links TRBV1 with TRBJ2-7; TRBD2 is the table's D call, not checked against the DNA. TRBV1 corresponds to a pseudogene. The CDR3 sequence is 21 residues long. The CDR3 nucleotides are TGCACCAGCAGCCGCCATGGGGGCCGGGTTCGATCTAGCGGGGGTCGCTACGAGCAGTACTTC. Residues: CTSSRHGGRVRSSGGRYEQYF.

V gene TRBV5-1 combines with J gene TRBJ1-5, with 8 bases lining up with TRBD1. This CDR3 is 18 amino acids long. Germline V lookup: CDR1 SGHRS, CDR2 YFSETQ. V shed 4 bases, J shed 4 bases, and the junction held 16 bases outside the gene matches. CDR3 DNA sequence: TGCGCCAGCAGCCCGGGACAGGCAGGGGGGATTGGGAATCAGCCCCAGCATTTT. Protein: CASSPGQAGGIGNQPQHF.

The rearrangement uses TRBV5-1 and TRBJ2-3; D is unresolved. CDR3 length: 16 amino acids. From germline, CDR1 is SGHRS and CDR2 YFSETQ. The germline V and J ends were trimmed by 0 bases and 0 bases, with 11 bases remaining between them. As DNA, the CDR3 is TGCGCCAGCAGCTTGGGTCCCGGTACTAGCACAGATACGCAGTATTTT. Amino acid sequence: CASSLGPGTSTDTQYF.

This clone showed up just once. CDR3 sequence: CASSLRGLVKDTQYF. Here the CDR3 DNA reads TGCGCCAGCAGCTTAAGGGGACTAGTAAAAGATACGCAGTATTTT. The chain joins TRBV5-1 to TRBJ2-3; 8 nucleotides agree with TRBD2. V shed 2 bases, J shed 5 bases, and the junction held 7 bases outside the gene matches. CDR3 length: 15 residues. CDR1 and CDR2 from the germline V gene are SGHRS and YFSETQ.

The chain links TRBV5-1 to TRBJ1-4; D is uncertain. The V and J ends lost 4 bases and 0 bases respectively, with 13 bases between them. Germline loops: CDR1 SGHRS, CDR2 YFSETQ. This CDR3 is built from 16 residues. As DNA, the CDR3 is TGCGCCAGCAGCCCCTCAGGAGGGACAACTAATGAAAAACTGTTTTTT. This sequence encodes CASSPSGGTTNEKLFF.

The J gene is TRBJ2-7, the V gene TRBV28; 12 bases are shared with TRBD1. The CDR3 has 15 residues. V dropped 8 bases and J dropped 5; count of bases not matched to a gene: 10. The germline V gene encodes CDR1 MDHEN and CDR2 SYDVKM. The CDR3 DNA sequence: TGTGCCAGCTCAACGCCCGGGACAGGGGGCAACGAGCAGTACTTC. It codes for CASSTPGTGGNEQYF.

The rearrangement links TRBV9 to TRBJ1-2; D remains ambiguous. Germline V CDR1 and CDR2: SGDLS, YYNGEE. This CDR3 has 13 amino acids. Trimming took 0 bases from V and 7 from J, leaving 10 bases between them. The DNA for the CDR3 is TGTGCCAGCAGCGTAGATGGCAGTCTTGGCTACACCTTC. Protein: CASSVDGSLGYTF.

The chain combines TRBV11-2 with TRBJ2-5; TRBD2 matches 12 bases. With 4 bases clipped from V and 5 bases from J, the junction kept 8 bases outside the gene matches. Germline V gene lookup returns CDR1 SGHAT and CDR2 FQNNGV. This CDR3 region has 16 residues. CDR3 residues: CASSYSLAGGWETQYF. CDR3 nucleotides: TGTGCCAGCAGCTATTCACTAGCGGGAGGTTGGGAGACCCAGTACTTC.

The chain carries TRBV5-3 and TRBJ2-5; D gene uncertain. TRBV5-3 is classed as an ORF, of uncertain function. The CDR3 runs to 12 residues. Trimming pared 2 bases from V and 5 bases from J, leaving 7 bases between. The CDR3 here is CARSLVRETQYF. The CDR3 DNA sequence: TGTGCCAGAAGCTTAGTTCGGGAGACCCAGTACTTC.

This clone was observed once. The rearrangement uses TRBV19 and TRBJ2-1; TRBD2 matches 13 bases. The CDR3 covers 18 residues. The V gene's germline CDR1 is LNHDA and CDR2 SQIVND (reference sequence). With 1 base clipped from V and 6 bases from J, the junction kept 9 bases outside the gene matches. CDR3 in DNA: TGTGCCAGTAGTATAGTAGGGAGACTAGCGGGAGGTGTCAATGAGCAGTTCTTC. Its translation: CASSIVGRLAGGVNEQFF.

The chain joins TRBV2 to TRBJ2-2; D not resolved. Germline assignment: CDR1 SNHLY and CDR2 FYNNEI. Between the trimmed V and J ends, which lost 4 bases and 4 bases, there was a span of 10 bases. The CDR3 contains 14 residues. The CDR3 loop reads CASSVVAGTGELFF. DNA for the CDR3: TGTGCCAGCAGTGTCGTGGCAGGCACCGGGGAGCTGTTTTTT.

A few counts support this clone. The chain recombines TRBV5-4 with TRBJ1-3, with D possibly TRBD1 on 6 matching bases. The CDR3 length is 13 residues. V was clipped by 3 bases and J by 7 bases, with 11 bases between them. CDR1 is SGHNT, CDR2 YYREEE, per germline (reference sequence). CDR3 sequence (DNA): TGTGCCAGCAGCTCGACAGGTTGGAACACCATATATTTT. Its translation: CASSSTGWNTIYF.

The chain links TRBV5-1 to TRBJ2-3; D might be TRBD1 (5 bases). Germline lookup yields CDR1 SGHRS and CDR2 YFSETQ. The V and J ends lost 1 base and 6 bases respectively, with 12 bases between them. The CDR3 spans 14 residues. For the CDR3, the DNA is TGCGCCAGCAGCTTGTATCAGGGTCTGGATACGCAGTATTTT. Its translation: CASSLYQGLDTQYF.

The chain employs TRBV2 and TRBJ2-1; 9 bases are a match to TRBD1. The germline CDR1 and CDR2 sequences are SNHLY and FYNNEI. The J segment lost 6 bases and the V segment lost 3 bases, leaving 6 bases of the junction unmatched. The CDR3 is 15 amino acids. CDR3 amino acids: CASSETGQGPNEQFF. DNA of the CDR3: TGTGCCAGCAGTGAGACGGGACAGGGCCCCAATGAGCAGTTCTTC. Based on the CDR3 plus reference TRBV2 and TRBJ2-1, the full variable domain is EPEVTQTPSHQVTQMGQEVILRCVPISNHLYFYWYRQILGQKVEFLVSFYNNEISEKSEIFDDQFSVERPDGSNFTLKIRSTKLEDSAMYFCASSETGQGPNEQFFGPGTRLTVL.

The rearrangement links TRBV25-1 to TRBJ2-5, with D possibly being TRBD1 (5 bases). Germline values: CDR1 MGHDK, CDR2 SYGVNS. This CDR3 is 14 amino acids long. Trimming stripped 11 bases from V and 1 base from J, with 17 bases between. The CDR3 region has the DNA TGTGCCTCATGGGGCTGGGGCCCCCAAGAGACCCAGTACTTC. Protein: CASWGWGPQETQYF. The complete variable domain, with remaining parts taken from reference TRBV25-1 and TRBJ2-5, reads EADIYQTPRYLVIGTGKKITLECSQTMGHDKMYWYQQDPGMELHLIHYSYGVNSTEKGDLSSESTVSRIRTEHFPLTLESARPSHTSQYLCASWGWGPQETQYFGPGTRLLVL.

The table lists this clone with a few counts. The V gene is TRBV30, the J gene TRBJ1-1, with D hard to call. V was pared by 3 bases and J by 0 bases, with 8 bases between. This CDR3 has 13 residues. Looked up from germline, CDR1 is GTSNPN and CDR2 is SVGIG (reference sequence). CDR3 residues: CAWRRGMNTEAFF. CDR3 in DNA: TGTGCCTGGAGGAGAGGTATGAACACTGAAGCTTTCTTT.

The V gene is TRBV30, the J gene TRBJ2-6, with 10 bases fitting TRBD1. The CDR3 totals 16 residues. Germline lookup yields CDR1 GTSNPN and CDR2 SVGIG (reference sequence). Losses at the gene ends were 3 bases for V and 9 bases for J; bases not matched to a gene: 11. In nucleotides, the CDR3 is TGTGCCTGGAGGAATCCCGGGACAGGGGTTGTCAACGTCCTGACTTTC. Amino acids: CAWRNPGTGVVNVLTF.

CDR3 nucleotides: TGTGCCAGCAGCGCCGAAGGGGCCGTGAGGTATGGCTACACCTTC. Translated, it gives CASSAEGAVRYGYTF. This chain links TRBV9 with TRBJ1-2; weak D call: TRBD1 (5 bases). Germline values: CDR1 SGDLS, CDR2 YYNGEE. This CDR3 spans 15 amino acids. V lost 3 bases, J lost 5 bases, and 17 bases lay in between.

This sequence joins TRBV5-1 and TRBJ2-5, with D perhaps matching TRBD2 (6 bases). The length of the CDR3 is 15 residues. V lost 4 bases and J 5 bases, leaving 18 bases between the germline ends. Germline V gene data show CDR1 as SGHRS and CDR2 as YFSETQ. CDR3 loop: CASSTSGTAGETQYF. The CDR3 DNA reads TGCGCCAGCAGCACCTCCGGGACCGCGGGGGAGACCCAGTACTTC.

The chain carries TRBV5-1 and TRBJ2-7, with 9 bases fitting TRBD2. J lost 7 bases, V lost 1 base, and 15 bases had no gene match. The CDR3 is 17 residues long. Germline values: CDR1 SGHRS, CDR2 YFSETQ. In DNA, the CDR3 is TGCGCCAGCAGCTTGTGGGGGGTAGCGGGAGCCCAAGGGGAGCAGTACTTC. Its protein product is CASSLWGVAGAQGEQYF.